The 21 T cell receptor beta chains reported below all come from one sample, sequenced in a study of Ad26.COV2.S vaccination and SARS-CoV-2 variants. Sequencing was performed with immunoSEQ multiplex PCR; in TCRdb, only in-frame clones are kept and a portion is missing. The sample contains roughly 270,000 clones, about 89% of which appear only once. Stated treatment: about 20 received Ad26.COV2.S at low or high dose, single or two shots; 5 received placebo; per-sample allocation not given. After the first vaccine or placebo injection, samples were drawn on day 63. This specimen was peripheral blood, taken in a trial of Ad26.COV2.S vaccine versus placebo. Source of these receptors: a person between 18 and 60 years old who received the Ad26.COV2.S COVID-19 vaccine or a placebo.

The CDR3 here is CATTGDHAGNQPQHF. The CDR3 DNA reads as TGTGCCACCACGGGGGATCACGCAGGCAATCAGCCCCAGCATTTT. This chain joins TRBV19 and TRBJ1-5, with D tentatively TRBD1 (5 bases). CDR3 length: 15 residues. V was shortened by 10 bases and J by 2 bases, with 18 bases between the two germline ends. Looked up from germline, CDR1 is LNHDA and CDR2 is SQIVND (reference sequence).

The V gene is TRBV12-3 or TRBV12-4, the J gene TRBJ1-2; D perhaps matches TRBD1 (6 bases). This CDR3 comprises 13 residues. Trimming took off 4 bases at V and 8 bases at J, with 14 bases between the two ends. Written as DNA, the CDR3 is TGTGCCAGCAGTTCTACAGGGCTGGGCGGCTACACCTTC. Protein product: CASSSTGLGGYTF.

This clone was seen only once. This rearrangement joins TRBV20-1 to TRBJ2-7, with D perhaps matching TRBD2 (6 bases). The CDR3 spans 11 residues. CDR1 is DFQATT and CDR2 is SNEGSKA in the germline V gene (reference sequence). Trimming shortened V by 6 bases and J by 4 bases, and 10 bases separated the two germline ends. CDR3 loop: CSAERAYEQYF. In DNA form, the CDR3 reads TGCAGTGCAGAGCGGGCGTACGAGCAGTACTTC.

The rearrangement joins TRBV10-3 to TRBJ1-2; D remains unclear. The CDR3 length is 14 residues. Trimming removed 0 bases at V and 0 bases at J, with 5 bases between. Germline V gives CDR1 ENHRY, CDR2 SYGVKD. The CDR3 region is CAISESRANYGYTF. The CDR3 nucleotides are TGTGCCATCAGTGAGTCAAGGGCTAACTATGGCTACACCTTC.

The V and J genes are TRBV3-1 (or the pseudogene TRBV3-2) and TRBJ2-5, with 8 bases identical to TRBD1. Germline values: CDR1 LGHDT, CDR2 YNNKEL (reference sequence). J was trimmed by 5 bases and V by 2 bases; bases with no gene match: 13. This CDR3 region has 17 residues. Written as DNA, the CDR3 is TGTGCCAGCAGCCAAAGGGACAGGACAGCTCCCGGGGAGACCCAGTACTTC. This encodes CASSQRDRTAPGETQYF.

The V call is TRBV15, the J call TRBJ1-1; 8 bases are shared with TRBD1. The CDR3 contains 13 residues. Germline V gene data show CDR1 as LNHNV and CDR2 as YYDKDF (reference sequence). Losses at the gene ends were 1 base for V and 8 bases for J; bases not matched to a gene: 3. In DNA form, the CDR3 reads TGTGCCACCAGCAGAGGGACAGGGCTCGAAGCTTTCTTT. Protein product: CATSRGTGLEAFF.

This clone was recorded once. The rearrangement links TRBV28 to TRBJ2-7; D possibly corresponds to TRBD1 (6 bases). The CDR3 sequence is 15 residues long. The germline V and J ends were trimmed by 6 bases and 3 bases, with 18 bases remaining between them. Germline V CDR1 and CDR2: MDHEN, SYDVKM. This CDR3 reads CASSLTGSPYYEQYF. The CDR3 nucleotides are TGTGCCAGCAGCTTAACAGGGTCCCCCTACTACGAGCAGTACTTC.

This clone was counted a few times. This sequence joins TRBV3-1 (or the pseudogene TRBV3-2) and TRBJ1-2; D gene ambiguous. The V end lost 6 bases, the J end lost 5 bases, and 13 bases lay between the germline ends. This CDR3 has 13 amino acids. CDR1 is LGHDT and CDR2 is YNNKEL in the germline V gene (reference sequence). CDR3 sequence reads: CASSPDAFYGYTF. CDR3 nucleotides: TGTGCCAGCAGTCCGGACGCGTTTTATGGCTACACCTTC.

The chain carries TRBV6-5 and TRBJ1-1, with 8 bases lining up with TRBD1. Germline CDR1 reads MNHEY; CDR2 reads SVGAGI. This CDR3 has 16 amino acids. The junction had 9 bases not matched to a gene; V was cut back by 0 bases and J by 6 bases. Here the CDR3 DNA reads TGTGCCAGCAGTTACTCCCTCGGACAGGGTATACCTGAAGCTTTCTTT. Residues: CASSYSLGQGIPEAFF.

The chain uses TRBV7-9 and TRBJ2-7; TRBD1 matches at 7 bases. The CDR3 is 14 amino acids. Unmatched junction bases numbered 6, after V lost 5 bases and J lost 2 bases. Germline values: CDR1 SEHNR, CDR2 FQNEAQ (reference sequence). CDR3 sequence (DNA): TGTGCCAGCAGCCCAGCAGGGACAGCCTACGAGCAGTACTTC. Amino acids: CASSPAGTAYEQYF.

The chain is built from TRBV7-9 and TRBJ1-2; D remains unclear. Germline CDR1 reads SEHNR; CDR2 reads FQNEAQ (reference sequence). The CDR3 extends over 14 amino acids. The V end lost 3 bases, the J end lost 8 bases, and 16 bases lay between the germline ends. The CDR3 DNA sequence: TGTGCCAGCAGCTTGGGGAACAGCCAGGCAGGCTACACCTTC. Its translation: CASSLGNSQAGYTF.

This clone was recorded once. The chain is built from TRBV6-1 and TRBJ1-5; D call uncertain. The germline V gene has CDR1 MNHNS and CDR2 SASEGT. The CDR3 length is 17 residues. V was pared by 2 bases and J by 3 bases, with 17 bases between. This CDR3 is CASSEINPMPLNQPQHF. The DNA for the CDR3 is TGTGCCAGCAGTGAAATCAACCCCATGCCCCTCAATCAGCCCCAGCATTTT.

The CDR3: CASSLEGLNYGYTF. The DNA for the CDR3 is TGTGCCAGCAGCTTAGAGGGCCTCAACTATGGCTACACCTTC. This chain joins TRBV7-2 and TRBJ1-2, with unresolved D. Germline-derived CDR1 and CDR2 are SGHTA and FQGNSA. The CDR3 sequence is 14 residues long. The V and J ends lost 1 base and 2 bases respectively, with 8 bases between them.

Note on this clone: Distinct nucleotide sequences in the sample also encode this CDR3. The chain uses TRBV5-1 and TRBJ2-1, with 9 bases lining up with TRBD2. The V segment lost 4 bases and the J segment 5 bases; nucleotides outside the gene matches: 13. The CDR3 consists of 17 residues. Per the germline V gene, CDR1 is SGHRS and CDR2 is YFSETQ. The CDR3 sequence: CASSPGGGGLGNNEQFF. The CDR3 region has the DNA TGCGCCAGCAGCCCTGGCGGGGGGGGACTCGGTAACAATGAGCAGTTCTTC.

The gene calls are TRBV5-1 and TRBJ2-7; no definite D call. This CDR3 has 15 amino acids. CDR1 SGHRS and CDR2 YFSETQ come from the germline V gene. Between the trimmed V and J ends, which lost 4 bases and 0 bases, there was a span of 14 bases. The CDR3 region has the DNA TGCGCCAGCAGCATGGCTACCGGAAGCTCCTACGAGCAGTACTTC. Translating it yields CASSMATGSSYEQYF.

The rearrangement joins TRBV7-8 to TRBJ2-7; D is uncertain. V was cut by 1 base and J by 2 bases, with 9 bases left in between. Germline V gene data show CDR1 as SGHVS and CDR2 as FQNEAQ. The CDR3 sequence is 14 residues long. The DNA of the CDR3 is TGTGCCAGCAGCTTAGTAGTAAAGGCCTACGAGCAGTACTTC. Amino acids: CASSLVVKAYEQYF. Looking up the rest from reference TRBV7-8 and TRBJ2-7 gives the full variable domain: GAGVSQSPRYKVAKRGQDVALRCDPISGHVSLFWYQQALGQGPEFLTYFQNEAQLDKSGLPSDRFFAERPEGSVSTLKIQRTQQEDSAVYLCASSLVVKAYEQYFGPGTRLTVT.

V is TRBV6-2 or TRBV6-3 and J is TRBJ1-2; 7 bases align to TRBD1. V was clipped by 5 bases and J by 5 bases; unmatched bases: 11. The CDR3 is 15 residues long. Germline V CDR1 and CDR2: MNHEY, SVGEGT. In DNA form, the CDR3 reads TGTGCCAGCAGTGCTCCTAAGACAGGGAAATATGGCTACACCTTC. Its protein is CASSAPKTGKYGYTF.

The chain links TRBV19 to TRBJ1-6; D possibly corresponds to TRBD1 (5 bases). Germline V lookup: CDR1 LNHDA, CDR2 SQIVND (reference sequence). The ends were cut back, 4 bases at V and 8 bases at J, with 12 bases in the middle. The CDR3 covers 14 residues. In DNA, the CDR3 is TGTGCCAGTAGTACGGGACCGGGCCATTCACCCCTCCACTTT. The encoded protein is CASSTGPGHSPLHF.

The chain employs TRBV11-2 and TRBJ2-2, with a weak D call TRBD1 (7 bases). The V and J ends lost 1 base and 4 bases respectively, with 13 bases between them. Germline V CDR1 and CDR2: SGHAT, FQNNGV. This CDR3 is 16 amino acids long. For the CDR3, the DNA is TGTGCCAGCAGCTTAGCAAACAGGGGACTCACCGGGGAGCTGTTTTTT. Translating it yields CASSLANRGLTGELFF.

This clone was counted a few times. This chain joins TRBV6-4 and TRBJ2-1, with 11 positions matching TRBD1. Trimming at V came to 3 bases and at J to 6 bases, leaving 1 base not matched to a gene. The CDR3 spans 14 residues. Germline CDR1 reads MRHNA; CDR2 reads SNTAGT. CDR3 DNA sequence: TGTGCCAGCAGTGAGGGACAGGGGGGCAATGAGCAGTTCTTC. It is translated as CASSEGQGGNEQFF.

The chain employs TRBV5-1 and TRBJ2-6, with 8 bases that match TRBD1. CDR3 size: 17 residues. Germline-derived CDR1 and CDR2 are SGHRS and YFSETQ. Losses at the gene ends were 0 bases for V and 0 bases for J; bases not matched to a gene: 2. CDR3 protein: CASSLETGGSGANVLTF. The CDR3 region has the DNA TGCGCCAGCAGCTTGGAAACAGGGGGCTCTGGGGCCAACGTCCTGACTTTC.